The present entry profiles one T cell receptor beta chain with its context. The target antigen is unknown. This sample is drawn from a study of T-cell memory formation after mild COVID-19. Regarding the study as a whole: Among contracting clones, CD4+ were mainly CM/EM and CD8+ enriched in EMRA.

The junction had 12 bases not matched to a gene; V was cut back by 5 bases and J by 0 bases. Germline CDR1 SGHTA, CDR2 FQGNSA. CDR3 length equals 17 residues. TCRdb redid the calling of the 5' RACE reads with MiXCR, one entry per CDR3 protein. The sample includes 200,000 to 300,000 distinct CDR3 sequences, 8.5% to 9.5% of them seen just once. Input material: PBMCs or a T cell subset sorted from them (not recorded which). This chain connects TRBV7-2 to TRBJ2-7; 8 positions agree with TRBD1. The TCR was taken from a man aged 18 to 29 who had mild COVID-19 (a few samples of this study predate the infection). Cell type and time point are not known. The DNA of the CDR3 is TGTGCCAGCAGCCCAAGACTTCCGGGACAGGACTCCTACGAGCAGTACTTC. This sequence encodes CASSPRLPGQDSYEQYF.